The 25 T cell receptor beta chains presented below share a single source sample, sequenced in a study of early T cells in non-severe SARS-CoV-2 infection. MiXCR was run by TCRdb on the 5' RACE reads, yielding one entry per CDR3 protein. The sample holds 70,000 to 90,000 distinct CDR3 sequences; about 16% are singletons and the top ten take around 5.8%. Source material: whole blood. These receptors were taken from an adult who was a healthcare worker with PCR-confirmed SARS-CoV-2 infection or an uninfected control (not recorded which).

In its sample, this clonotype was seen a few times. The chain is built from TRBV6-1 and TRBJ2-2; no definite D call. V was pared by 3 bases and J by 6 bases, with 8 bases between. Germline V CDR1 and CDR2: MNHNS, SASEGT. The CDR3 totals 13 residues. CDR3 residues: CASSDGRAGELFF. The CDR3 nucleotides read TGTGCCAGCAGTGACGGAAGAGCCGGGGAGCTGTTTTTT.

This clonotype showed up just a few times. The chain uses TRBV11-2 and TRBJ2-3, with D possibly matching TRBD2 (6 bases). CDR3 length: 14 residues. V gave up 4 bases and J gave up 4 bases, with 12 bases separating them. Germline values: CDR1 SGHAT, CDR2 FQNNGV. The CDR3 coding sequence is TGTGCCAGCAGCTCAATAAAGCGGGCAGATACGCAGTATTTT. Residues: CASSSIKRADTQYF.

This clonotype appeared a few times. The gene calls are TRBV29-1 and TRBJ1-2, with a possible D match to TRBD1 (5 bases). The germline V gene has CDR1 SQVTM and CDR2 ANQGSEA. V was shortened by 7 bases and J by 5 bases, with 14 bases between the two germline ends. CDR3 length: 12 amino acids. The CDR3 spells CSARDEEYGYTF. Here the CDR3 DNA reads TGCAGCGCTAGGGACGAGGAATATGGCTACACCTTC.

Concerning this clonotype itself: A read error may be the cause here, since a much bigger clone is one base away. The chain is built from TRBV5-4 and TRBJ2-3; no firm D call. The CDR3 is 12 residues long. The germline V gene has CDR1 SGHNT and CDR2 YYREEE (reference sequence). The CDR3 reads CASSYTTVTQYF. The CDR3 DNA follows: TGTGCCAGCAGCTATACCACAGTTACGCAGTATTTT.

The V gene is TRBV20-1, the J gene TRBJ1-1; D gene uncertain. CDR1 and CDR2 from the germline V gene are DFQATT and SNEGSKA (reference sequence). V was pared by 3 bases and J by 6 bases, with 23 bases between. The CDR3 covers 16 residues. The CDR3 nucleotides are TGCAGTGCTAGGGATGCCCTCACGTCTTTGGGCGCTGAAGCTTTCTTT. Its translation: CSARDALTSLGAEAFF.

This clonotype was recorded a few times. V usage is TRBV29-1 and J usage is TRBJ1-4, with 7 nucleotides matching TRBD1. The germline CDR1 and CDR2 sequences are SQVTM and ANQGSEA. The CDR3 is 13 residues long. V gave up 7 bases and J gave up 6 bases; unmatched junction bases: 8. The CDR3 region is CSARQGYYEKLFF. The CDR3 DNA reads as TGCAGCGCCAGACAGGGCTACTATGAAAAACTGTTTTTT.

This clonotype was picked up many times. This sequence joins TRBV7-2 and TRBJ2-1, with no clear D. The CDR3 has 14 amino acids. Trimming removed 3 bases at V and 6 bases at J, with 12 bases between. The germline gives CDR1 SGHTA, CDR2 FQGNSA. For the CDR3, the DNA is TGTGCCAGCAGCTTCGGAGACGTAACCAATGAGCAGTTCTTC. Its protein product is CASSFGDVTNEQFF. The full variable domain, in which reference TRBV7-2 and TRBJ2-1 provide the parts outside the CDR3, is GAGVSQSPSNKVTEKGKDVELRCDPISGHTALYWYRQSLGQGLEFLIYFQGNSAPDKSGLPSDRFSAERTGGSVSTLTIQRTQQEDSAVYLCASSFGDVTNEQFFGPGTRLTVL.

The chain recombines TRBV3-1 with TRBJ2-7; D might be TRBD1 (6 bases). The CDR3 covers 13 residues. Trimming shortened V by 4 bases and J by 3 bases, and 10 bases separated the two germline ends. Germline V lookup: CDR1 LGHDT, CDR2 YNNKEL (reference sequence). The DNA for the CDR3 is TGTGCCAGCAGCCGAAGCAGGGGCTACGAGCAGTACTTC. It specifies CASSRSRGYEQYF.

The genes are TRBV28 and TRBJ1-5; D gene ambiguous. Germline lookup yields CDR1 MDHEN and CDR2 SYDVKM. The CDR3 covers 13 residues. Between the trimmed V and J ends, which lost 6 bases and 0 bases, there was a span of 6 bases. The CDR3 reads CASRVLSNQPQHF. As DNA, the CDR3 is TGTGCCAGCAGGGTACTTAGCAATCAGCCCCAGCATTTT.

J is TRBJ2-7 and V is TRBV28, with a tentative D call TRBD2 (6 bases). Germline V gene lookup returns CDR1 MDHEN and CDR2 SYDVKM. With 6 bases removed from V and 0 bases from J, the gap between germline ends came to 15 bases. This CDR3 is built from 15 residues. In DNA, the CDR3 is TGTGCCAGCAGCACCGGGACTCCTTCCTCCTACGAGCAGTACTTC. Residues: CASSTGTPSSYEQYF.

This clonotype was recorded a few times. V usage is TRBV20-1 and J usage is TRBJ2-5, with D tentatively TRBD2 (6 bases). V lost 6 bases, J lost 1 base, and 15 bases lay in between. The CDR3 sequence is 14 residues long. Germline CDR1 is DFQATT and CDR2 is SNEGSKA (reference sequence). CDR3 sequence reads: CSAHRGLPQETQYF. CDR3 coding DNA: TGCAGTGCCCACCGGGGACTCCCCCAAGAGACCCAGTACTTC.

This sequence joins TRBV11-2 and TRBJ2-3; D is uncertain. CDR1 and CDR2 (germline): SGHAT, FQNNGV. V dropped 1 base and J dropped 3 bases, with 11 bases sitting between them. The CDR3 covers 15 residues. CDR3 in DNA: TGTGCCAGCAGCTTAGTGAGCGTCTGGACAGATACGCAGTATTTT. This codes for CASSLVSVWTDTQYF.

In this sample, this clonotype turned up many times. The chain employs TRBV7-3 and TRBJ2-2; 9 nucleotides line up with TRBD1. The CDR3 has 14 residues. The V and J ends lost 2 bases and 7 bases, in that order; junction bases with no gene match: 2. Germline V CDR1 and CDR2: SGHTA, FQGTGA. The CDR3 bases are TGTGCCAGCAGCTTAGGGACAGGGCTCGGGGAGCTGTTTTTT. This codes for CASSLGTGLGELFF.

This clonotype was observed at least ten times. The V call is TRBV28, the J call TRBJ1-6; a possible D gene is TRBD1 (6 bases). This CDR3 has 15 amino acids. CDR1 is MDHEN, CDR2 SYDVKM, per germline. V was trimmed by 3 bases and J by 7 bases, leaving 13 bases between them. CDR3 in amino acids: CASSLDSPLNSPLHF. The DNA of the CDR3 is TGTGCCAGCAGTTTGGACAGCCCCCTAAATTCACCCCTCCACTTT.

This rearrangement joins TRBV7-3 to TRBJ2-1; D uncertain. V was cut by 5 bases and J by 0 bases, with 11 bases left in between. Germline-derived CDR1 and CDR2 are SGHTA and FQGTGA. This CDR3 has 15 amino acids. The CDR3 is CASSPTYDSYNEQFF. DNA of the CDR3: TGTGCCAGCAGCCCGACATACGACTCCTACAATGAGCAGTTCTTC.

This clonotype was seen more than once but under ten times. The chain uses TRBV20-1 and TRBJ2-1; perhaps TRBD2 as D (6 bases). The germline CDR1 and CDR2 sequences are DFQATT and SNEGSKA (reference sequence). This CDR3 region has 14 residues. V shed 6 bases and J shed 8 bases, with 20 bases lying between them. As DNA, the CDR3 is TGCAGTGCCTCCGGGACTCCCTATGACCATGAGCAGTTCTTC. This codes for CSASGTPYDHEQFF.

This clonotype has a handful of counts. V gene TRBV7-2 combines with J gene TRBJ2-1, with TRBD2 matching 12 bases. This CDR3 has 15 amino acids. V lost 4 bases, J lost 9 bases, and 7 bases stayed unmatched. Germline CDR1 SGHTA, CDR2 FQGNSA. CDR3 region: CASSSQTSGSGEQFF. CDR3 bases: TGTGCCAGCAGCTCCCAGACTAGCGGGAGTGGTGAGCAGTTCTTC.

The gene calls are TRBV6-2 or TRBV6-3 and TRBJ2-7, with D tentatively TRBD2 (6 bases). The CDR3 is made up of 16 amino acids. Germline V gene sequence: CDR1 MNHEY, CDR2 SVGEGT. Trimming shortened V by 6 bases and J by 4 bases, and 22 bases separated the two germline ends. CDR3 sequence: CASRPRYGSWEYEQYF. Written as DNA, the CDR3 is TGTGCCAGCAGGCCACGATACGGGAGCTGGGAATACGAGCAGTACTTC.

V and J are TRBV12-3 or TRBV12-4 and TRBJ1-4, with D tentatively TRBD1 (5 bases). The germline V and J ends were trimmed by 3 bases and 8 bases, with 25 bases remaining between them. The CDR3 spans 18 residues. CDR3 nucleotide sequence: TGTGCCAGCAGTTTTGCTTTGATTCCTGGGGCCGCGGTGGAAAAACTGTTTTTT. It specifies CASSFALIPGAAVEKLFF.

This clonotype was seen repeatedly, ten times or more. J is TRBJ2-7 and V is TRBV12-3 or TRBV12-4, with TRBD2 matching over 9 bases. The CDR3 totals 16 residues. Unmatched junction bases numbered 6, after V lost 1 base and J lost 2 bases. The CDR3 bases are TGTGCCAGCAGTTTAGGTCTAGCGGGACTACCCTACGAGCAGTACTTC. As protein: CASSLGLAGLPYEQYF.

In this sample, this clonotype turned up a few times. The V call is TRBV20-1, the J call TRBJ1-2; perhaps TRBD1 as D (6 bases). Trimming removed 2 bases at V and 1 base at J, with 14 bases between. Germline values: CDR1 DFQATT, CDR2 SNEGSKA (reference sequence). This CDR3 has 15 amino acids. CDR3 in amino acids: CSARHRTAFNYGYTF. The CDR3 DNA is TGCAGTGCTAGACATAGGACAGCCTTTAACTATGGCTACACCTTC.

The V call is TRBV7-2, the J call TRBJ2-2; no reliable D call. The length of the CDR3 is 13 residues. Germline lookup yields CDR1 SGHTA and CDR2 FQGNSA. V lost 4 bases and J 6 bases, leaving 9 bases between the germline ends. The CDR3 reads CASSWTASGELFF. CDR3 bases: TGTGCCAGCAGCTGGACGGCCTCCGGGGAGCTGTTTTTT.

In its sample, this clonotype was seen a few times. J is TRBJ1-1 and V is TRBV12-3 or TRBV12-4; no reliable D call. The CDR3 runs to 15 residues. The V end was cut by 4 bases, the J end by 1 base, with 13 bases between. The CDR3 nucleotides read TGTGCCAGCAGTTCCTCCGGGTTTCCGAACACTGAAGCTTTCTTT. This sequence encodes CASSSSGFPNTEAFF.

In its sample, this clonotype was seen many times. This chain's CDR3 is CASSLFGQGRADTQYF. CDR3 sequence (DNA): TGTGCCAGCAGTTTATTTGGCCAGGGTAGGGCAGATACGCAGTATTTT. The rearrangement uses TRBV28 and TRBJ2-3; D may be TRBD1 (5 bases). The V gene's germline CDR1 is MDHEN and CDR2 SYDVKM. V lost 1 base and J 4 bases, leaving 15 bases between the germline ends. The CDR3 totals 16 residues.

This clonotype came up a few times. The J gene is TRBJ1-6, the V gene TRBV7-8; the match to TRBD1 covers 7 bases. J lost 6 bases, V lost 3 bases, and 8 bases had no gene match. CDR3 length: 16 amino acids. Germline assignment: CDR1 SGHVS and CDR2 FQNEAQ. CDR3 sequence (DNA): TGTGCCAGCAGCTTTACAGGGGCCTCCATTAATTCACCCCTCCACTTT. Residues: CASSFTGASINSPLHF.